This is a list of T cell receptor beta chains from one sample in a study of OX40 agonist ivuxolimab in advanced cancers. This table comes from immunoSEQ multiplex PCR, and its TCRdb copy is limited to in-frame clones, with some not included. The sample lists 28,000 or so clones, more than 70% occurring once. The sample in question was CD4+ or CD8+ T cells sorted from blood, obtained in a trial of the OX40 agonist ivuxolimab. Receptors were obtained from an adult with an advanced solid tumor such as melanoma, head and neck, liver or kidney cancer. Both conserved end residues are part of each CDR3. D genes are given only for firm matches. Clone size is given for some rows only: seen once, a few or many times, or a class if the clone is expanded.

>NA|TRBJ1-5|NA|TRBV7-6
TGTGCCAGCAGCTTAAATGAACGTCAGCCCCAGCATTTT
CASSLNERQPQHF
>NA|TRBJ1-5|NA|TRBV27
TGTGCCAGCAGTTTAGGAGGTTACCAGCCCCAGCATTTT
CASSLGGYQPQHF
>NA|TRBJ1-1|NA|TRBV11-2
TGTGCCAGCAGCTTAGTCCTGGGCACTGAAGCTTTCTTT
CASSLVLGTEAFF
>NA|TRBJ2-1|few|TRBV6-6
TGTGCCAGCAGCACCTTGGGGCCTTACAATGAGCAGTTCTTC
CASSTLGPYNEQFF
>NA|TRBJ2-7|NA|TRBV4-1
TGCGCCAGCAGCCAACCGGGTTTTTACGAGCAGTACTTC
CASSQPGFYEQYF
>NA|TRBJ2-1|NA|TRBV7-9
TGTGCCAGCAGCCCAAGTCACCTATACAATGAGCAGTTCTTC
CASSPSHLYNEQFF
>TRBD1|TRBJ2-7|once|TRBV5-4
TGTGCCAGCAGCCGGGACAGCGACTACGAGCAGTACTTC
CASSRDSDYEQYF
>NA|TRBJ1-1|NA|TRBV14
TGTGCCAGCAGCCTTACAGGACAGCTCTTTCGGGTTAGGAGCACTGAAGCTTTCTTT
CASSLTGQLFRVRSTEAFF
>NA|TRBJ1-3|once|TRBV19
TGTGCCAGTGGGGAGGGACCCCTGAACACCATATATTTT
CASGEGPLNTIYF
>TRBD1|TRBJ1-6|NA|TRBV25-1
TGTGCCAGCAGTGTCATTGGACAGGGGATTTCACCCCTCCACTTT
CASSVIGQGISPLHF
>NA|TRBJ2-2|NA|TRBV6-5
TGTGCCAGCAGTTACGGTCAGTGGGTCAACACCGGGGAGCTGTTTTTT
CASSYGQWVNTGELFF
>NA|TRBJ2-6|many|TRBV27
TGTGCCAGCAGTTTTTCGGCTGGGGCCAACGTCCTGACTTTC
CASSFSAGANVLTF
>TRBD1|TRBJ2-7|NA|TRBV13
TGTGCCAGCAGCCCCTATCCGGACAGGGTAGGCTACGAGCAGTACTTC
CASSPYPDRVGYEQYF
>NA|TRBJ2-3|NA|TRBV5-1
TGCGCCAGCAGCTTGGACGCACCCAGCCGGGATACGCAGTATTTT
CASSLDAPSRDTQYF
>NA|TRBJ1-1|NA|TRBV5-8
TGTGCCAGCAGCCAATCAGGAACTGAAGCTTTCTTT
CASSQSGTEAFF
>NA|TRBJ2-7|NA|TRBV19
TGTGCCAGTAGTATAAAAGGGGGCTACGAGCAGTACTTC
CASSIKGGYEQYF
>TRBD2|TRBJ2-1|NA|TRBV27
TGTGCCAGCAGTGCCGGGACTAGCGGGAGAGGGGAGCAGTTCTTC
CASSAGTSGRGEQFF
>NA|TRBJ1-6|NA|TRBV6-5
TGTGCCAGCACCCAGGGGTATTCACCCCTCCACTTT
CASTQGYSPLHF
>NA|TRBJ2-3|NA|TRBV4-1
TGCGCCAGCAGCCAAGTCGGGGTAGGGTTAGATACGCAGTATTTT
CASSQVGVGLDTQYF
>NA|TRBJ1-2|NA|TRBV27
TGTGCCAGCCCGGGGGGGGGTGGCTACACCTTC
CASPGGGGYTF
>TRBD1|TRBJ1-6|NA|TRBV7-2
TGTGCCAGCAGCCCAACCTATGGACAGGGTCGTTCACCCCTCCACTTT
CASSPTYGQGRSPLHF
>NA|TRBJ2-5|NA|TRBV25-1
TGTGCCAGCAGTGAAAGGGGAGCTGGGGAGACCCAGTACTTC
CASSERGAGETQYF
>NA|TRBJ1-2|NA|TRBV6-5
TGTGCCAGCAGCCCCGACGGATTCCAGGGCTACACCTTC
CASSPDGFQGYTF
>NA|TRBJ1-1|NA|TRBV14
TGTGCCAGCCGAGTACGGGGGGGCACTGAAGCTTTCTTT
CASRVRGGTEAFF
>NA|TRBJ2-7|NA|TRBV6-4
TGTGCCAGCAGGACCGGGGCTGCCGAGCAGTACTTC
CASRTGAAEQYF
>NA|TRBJ2-1|NA|TRBV2
TGTGCCAGCAGTAGGCCAGATTTAGGGGATGAGCAGTTCTTC
CASSRPDLGDEQFF
>NA|TRBJ2-2|NA|TRBV9
TGTGCCAGCAGCGTAGGCCACACCGGGGAGCTGTTTTTT
CASSVGHTGELFF